The clone carrying this T cell receptor beta chain was picked up a small number of times. One entry per CDR3 protein, called by TCRdb with MiXCR from the RT-PCR reads. The repertoire consists of hundreds of thousands of distinct CDR3 sequences, with approximately 10% occurring once and the leading ten covering approximately 11%. The J segment lost 1 base and the V segment lost 3 bases, leaving 4 bases of the junction unmatched. The CDR3 runs to 14 residues. The V gene's germline CDR1 is SQVTM and CDR2 ANQGSEA. This entry is derived from a study of response to subunit inactivated influenza vaccine. The same data also went into a second study, on T cells expressing NK-cell markers. That work states: UMIs were included in TCR beta cDNA generated by 5'RACE template switching. Eight donors were sequenced, of whom seven were HCMV-seropositive, while the remaining one was HCMV-seronegative. With an anti-gamma-delta TCR antibody, sorting in several experiments was kept to alpha-beta TCR T cells. In 5 or 6 donors, dominant NKG2C+ clonotypes were roughly 1.0-8% of CD8+ T cells. Evidence did not settle whether expanded NKG2C+ T cell clones targeted HCMV.

This sequence originates from a man over 45 who received an inactivated influenza vaccine. The V and J genes are TRBV29-1 and TRBJ1-1; TRBD1 matches 8 bases. Sequencing used PBMCs from blood, obtained on the day of vaccination. In nucleotides, the CDR3 is TGCAGCGTTGATAAGGGACAGGAGAACACTGAAGCTTTCTTT. Translation gives CSVDKGQENTEAFF.